These 9 T cell receptor beta chains were all obtained from the same sample, sequenced in a study of blood T cells in healthy people across ages (dated by TCRdb to about 2015). The library was built by means of 5' RACE. Sequencer: Illumina HiSeq 2500. A second PCR of about 6 to 11 cycles was run with a J-beta primer mix and a sample-barcoded 5' primer. TCRdb ran its own pipeline on the public reads, namely fastp trimming at Q25 and MiXCR clone calling, and kept in-frame beta chains. Every CDR3 protein is listed once, alongside the most common genes and DNA of its rows. The sample table contains 1 million or so distinct CDR3 sequences; only one count was recorded for almost 25% of them. The top ten hold around 0.75% of the sample. This sample also belongs to another study, concerning T cells of mothers and their children.

Material: blood. Receptor source: a girl aged 2-10 years in good health.

V and J are TRBV6-1 and TRBJ2-5, with a weak D call TRBD1 (6 bases). Germline CDR1 is MNHNS and CDR2 is SASEGT. The V gene lost 7 bases and the J gene lost 3 bases, with 27 bases spanning the gap. This CDR3 spans 18 amino acids. As DNA, the CDR3 is TGTGCCAGCAACCAACCCCCCTGGCTAGGGGGTAGGGAAGAGACCCAGTACTTC. Its translation: CASNQPPWLGGREETQYF.

This rearrangement joins TRBV4-2 to TRBJ2-7; D could derive from TRBD1 or TRBD2 (5 bases each). CDR3 length: 15 amino acids. The germline V gene has CDR1 LGHNA and CDR2 YNFKEQ. The V end lost 0 bases, the J end lost 4 bases, and 13 bases lay between the germline ends. This CDR3 is CASSQDWGSGYEQYF. CDR3 nucleotides: TGTGCCAGCAGCCAAGATTGGGGGAGTGGGTACGAGCAGTACTTC.

The CDR3 nucleotides read TGCAGCGTGGTAACAGCCGAGGGTCCCTACGAGCAGTACTTC. This gives the protein CSVVTAEGPYEQYF. This sequence joins TRBV29-1 and TRBJ2-7; a weak D match, TRBD2 (5 bases). The V end was cut by 6 bases, the J end by 2 bases, with 17 bases between. The CDR3 length is 14 residues. CDR1 and CDR2 (germline): SQVTM, ANQGSEA.

This clonotype has a handful of counts. The rearrangement uses TRBV7-2 and TRBJ2-5; 7 bases agree with TRBD2. The J call may be incorrect, as the DNA end agrees better with TRBJ2-1. Germline-derived CDR1 and CDR2 are SGHTA and FQGNSA. This CDR3 has 12 residues. This chain's CDR3 is CASSWGGYEQFF. The CDR3 DNA follows: TGTGCCAGCAGCTGGGGGGGGTATGAGCAGTTCTTC.

The sample holds a few counts of this clonotype. One junction end does not reproduce the germline sequence, and a read error may be involved. This rearrangement joins TRBV13 to TRBJ1-1; D is perhaps TRBD1 (5 bases). The CDR3 length is 16 residues. Germline lookup yields CDR1 PRHDT and CDR2 FYEKMQ (reference sequence). The CDR3 loop reads CASSLDQMTANTEAFF. DNA of the CDR3: TGTGCCAGCAGTTTAGACCAGATGACAGCGAACACTGAAGCTTTCTTT.

The chain has TRBV4-3 and TRBJ2-5; TRBD2 aligns across 10 bases. The CDR3 covers 16 residues. Germline trimming cut 1 base from V and 5 bases from J; bases unmatched to any gene: 7. CDR1 and CDR2 (germline): LGHNA, YSLEER. The CDR3 coding sequence is TGCGCCAGCAGCCAAGGCGTAGCGGGGGGTTTGGAGACCCAGTACTTC. Amino acid sequence: CASSQGVAGGLETQYF.

This clonotype was counted between two and nine times. The chain links TRBV29-1 to TRBJ1-2; unclear D gene. CDR3 length equals 10 residues. CDR1 and CDR2 from the germline V gene are SQVTM and ANQGSEA. V gave up 5 bases and J gave up 3 bases, with 4 bases separating them. This CDR3 is CSVMYYGYTF. CDR3 DNA sequence: TGCAGCGTTATGTACTATGGCTACACCTTC.

Only a few counts were recorded for this clonotype. This rearrangement joins TRBV6-2 or TRBV6-3 to TRBJ2-7; D gene uncertain. V was trimmed by 6 bases and J by 0 bases, leaving 15 bases between them. This CDR3 contains 15 residues. Germline CDR1 MNHEY, CDR2 SVGEGT. The CDR3 sequence: CASRELRNFSYEQYF. The CDR3 nucleotides read TGTGCCAGCAGGGAGCTACGGAATTTCTCCTACGAGCAGTACTTC.

This clonotype was recorded a few times. Without the conserved terminal phenylalanine or tryptophan, this CDR3 likely stems from a read error. CDR3 coding DNA: TGTGCCAGCAGCTTAGCGACAGAAGATACGCAGTATCTT. Translating it yields CASSLATEDTQYL. The chain has TRBV7-9 and TRBJ2-3; possible D gene TRBD1, 5 bases. The germline V and J ends were trimmed by 0 bases and 5 bases, with 6 bases remaining between them. The CDR3 extends over 13 amino acids. CDR1 SEHNR and CDR2 FQNEAQ come from the germline V gene (reference sequence).